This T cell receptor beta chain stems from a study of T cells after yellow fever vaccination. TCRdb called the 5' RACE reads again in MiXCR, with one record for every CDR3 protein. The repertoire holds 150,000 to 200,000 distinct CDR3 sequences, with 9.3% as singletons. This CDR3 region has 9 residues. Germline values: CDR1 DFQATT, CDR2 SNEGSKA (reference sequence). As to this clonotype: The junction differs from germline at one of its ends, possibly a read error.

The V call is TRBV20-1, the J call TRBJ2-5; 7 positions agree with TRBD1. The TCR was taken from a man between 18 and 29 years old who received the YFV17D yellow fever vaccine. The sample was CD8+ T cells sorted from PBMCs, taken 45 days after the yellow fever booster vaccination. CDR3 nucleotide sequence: TGCAGTCCAGAGAGGACAGGCCTTTTC. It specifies CSPERTGLF.